Below are 18 T cell receptor beta chains sequenced from a single sample in a study of vaccination effects on CD4 cells after COVID-19. Antigen-specific CD4+ T cell clonotypes were called by their expansion after viral peptide-pool culture in ViraFEST. Following culture for around 10 days, CD4+ T cells were isolated. This table comes from immunoSEQ multiplex PCR, and its TCRdb copy is limited to in-frame clones, with some not included. The table has 14,000 or so clones, approximately 82% seen once. No antigen has been identified for these receptors. The source material was CD4+ T cells from PBMCs cultured with HCoV-229E spike peptides, sampled before COVID-19 vaccination. These receptors originate from a human donor who received a COVID-19 vaccine.

This sequence joins TRBV3-1 (or the pseudogene TRBV3-2) and TRBJ2-7; 7 bases line up with TRBD1. The V gene end was trimmed by 4 bases and the J gene end by 0 bases; junction bases not matched to a gene: 3. This CDR3 region has 14 residues. Germline V lookup: CDR1 LGHDT, CDR2 YNNKEL (reference sequence). The CDR3 loop is CASSLQGDSYEQYF. CDR3 coding DNA: TGTGCCAGCAGCCTCCAGGGGGACTCCTACGAGCAGTACTTC.

J is TRBJ1-4 and V is TRBV7-9; 8 nucleotides agree with TRBD1. This CDR3 region has 15 residues. Germline assignment: CDR1 SEHNR and CDR2 FQNEAQ (reference sequence). The V segment lost 1 base and the J segment 3 bases; nucleotides outside the gene matches: 1. The CDR3 nucleotides read TGTGCCAGCAGCTTAGGGGACAGGCCTAATGAAAAACTGTTTTTT. Translated: CASSLGDRPNEKLFF.

The chain uses TRBV11-1 and TRBJ2-2; 7 nucleotides line up with TRBD2. Germline assignment: CDR1 SGHAT and CDR2 FQDESV (reference sequence). J gave up 1 base and V 4 bases, and 6 bases lay outside the gene matches. The CDR3 runs to 16 residues. The CDR3 is CASSSVGGGNTGELFF. CDR3 DNA sequence: TGTGCCAGCAGCTCCGTTGGGGGGGGGAACACCGGGGAGCTGTTTTTT.

The V call is TRBV19, the J call TRBJ2-2; D unclear. The CDR3 covers 19 residues. The germline V gene encodes CDR1 LNHDA and CDR2 SQIVND (reference sequence). Trimming left V 7 bases short and J 4 bases short, with 28 bases between. CDR3 sequence (DNA): TGTGCCAGTACCCTTCATGCGGTGTGGGGAACCCGAGGCACCGGGGAGCTGTTTTTT. It specifies CASTLHAVWGTRGTGELFF.

The chain joins TRBV11-2 to TRBJ2-7; the D gene is possibly TRBD1 (6 bases). V gave up 5 bases and J gave up 3 bases, with 17 bases separating them. The CDR3 runs to 15 residues. Germline V lookup: CDR1 SGHAT, CDR2 FQNNGV. For the CDR3, the DNA is TGTGCCAGCAGCCCCCAAAGGACAGCTTACTACGAGCAGTACTTC. This translates into CASSPQRTAYYEQYF.

The genes are TRBV6-2 or TRBV6-3 and TRBJ2-2, with TRBD2 identical over 9 bases. The germline CDR1 and CDR2 sequences are MNHEY and SVGEGT. This CDR3 has 16 residues. The J segment lost 4 bases and the V segment lost 2 bases, leaving 5 bases of the junction unmatched. Here the CDR3 reads CASSYVAGGPTGELFF. Written as DNA, the CDR3 is TGTGCCAGCAGTTACGTGGCGGGAGGGCCCACCGGGGAGCTGTTTTTT.

With respect to this clone: At one end, the junction sequence differs from germline, possibly due to a read error. This sequence joins TRBV18 and TRBJ1-2; TRBD1 is a possible D gene (5 bases). This CDR3 has 15 residues. CDR1 is KGHSH, CDR2 LQKENI, per germline. The CDR3 sequence: CASSPPRGDSYDYTF. DNA of the CDR3: TGTGCCAGCTCACCACCGCGCGGGGACTCGTATGACTACACCTTC.

V usage is TRBV19 and J usage is TRBJ1-6, with 9 bases identical to TRBD1. This CDR3 contains 13 residues. CDR1 and CDR2 (germline): LNHDA, SQIVND (reference sequence). Germline trimming cut 6 bases from V and 10 bases from J; bases unmatched to any gene: 4. CDR3 bases: TGTGCCAGTAGCCAGGACAGGGGCTCACCCCTCCACTTT. Its protein is CASSQDRGSPLHF.

V is TRBV3-1 (or the pseudogene TRBV3-2) and J is TRBJ1-5; TRBD1 matches 9 bases. Germline lookup yields CDR1 LGHDT and CDR2 YNNKEL (reference sequence). V shed 8 bases, J shed 2 bases, and the junction held 4 bases outside the gene matches. This CDR3 contains 14 residues. The CDR3 is CASGTGSGNQPQHF. For the CDR3, the DNA is TGTGCCAGCGGGACAGGGTCGGGCAATCAGCCCCAGCATTTT.

The chain has TRBV6-1 and TRBJ2-7; possibly TRBD2 for D (6 bases). Trimming left V 2 bases short and J 3 bases short, with 14 bases between. There are 15 residues in the CDR3. Germline V gives CDR1 MNHNS, CDR2 SASEGT. This CDR3 is CASSEMSSGRYEQYF. In nucleotides, the CDR3 is TGTGCCAGCAGTGAAATGAGTAGCGGCCGCTACGAGCAGTACTTC.

The rearrangement uses TRBV9 and TRBJ2-7, with 9 bases fitting TRBD2. Germline V gene sequence: CDR1 SGDLS, CDR2 YYNGEE. The V segment lost 0 bases and the J segment 7 bases; nucleotides outside the gene matches: 14. The CDR3 runs to 17 residues. The CDR3 sequence is CASSVGGSGRITGEQYF. The CDR3 bases are TGTGCCAGCAGCGTAGGGGGTAGCGGGAGAATTACGGGGGAGCAGTACTTC.

The chain joins TRBV3-1 (or the pseudogene TRBV3-2) to TRBJ1-5; D uncertain. The CDR3 spans 19 residues. Germline-derived CDR1 and CDR2 are LGHDT and YNNKEL (reference sequence). Between the trimmed V and J ends, which lost 1 base and 5 bases, there was a span of 24 bases. The CDR3, as DNA: TGTGCCAGCAGCCAAGCTTCGAGTTCCCCCTCCTGGGCGGATCAGCCCCAGCATTTT. This codes for CASSQASSSPSWADQPQHF.

The count of this clone is one. The chain couples TRBV7-8 to TRBJ1-1; 8 nucleotides align to TRBD1. The trim removed 3 bases at V and 1 base at J, leaving 4 bases unmatched. Germline V gene lookup returns CDR1 SGHVS and CDR2 FQNEAQ. The CDR3 is made up of 15 amino acids. CDR3 amino acids: CASSFDRGWNTEAFF. The CDR3 DNA reads TGTGCCAGCAGCTTTGACAGGGGATGGAACACTGAAGCTTTCTTT.

Only one count was recorded for this clone. CDR3 region: CASSYPPGGHWYEQYF. In DNA, the CDR3 is TGTGCCAGCAGTTACCCCCCCGGGGGCCATTGGTACGAGCAGTACTTC. The genes are TRBV6-6 and TRBJ2-7, with D perhaps assigned TRBD1 or TRBD2 (6 bases each). With 2 bases removed from V and 4 bases from J, the gap between germline ends came to 18 bases. This CDR3 region has 16 residues. Germline V gene data show CDR1 as MNHNY and CDR2 as SVGAGI (reference sequence).

V and J are TRBV11-3 and TRBJ2-7; 7 bases align to TRBD1. CDR3 size: 13 residues. V lost 4 bases, J lost 6 bases, and 6 bases stayed unmatched. Germline V gene sequence: CDR1 SGHNT, CDR2 YENEEA. The CDR3 is CASSSGTVGEQYF. The CDR3 nucleotides are TGTGCCAGCAGCTCGGGGACAGTTGGCGAGCAGTACTTC.

This clone was seen once. The rearrangement links TRBV24-1 to TRBJ2-5; 11 bases fit TRBD1. The length of the CDR3 is 14 residues. Germline V gives CDR1 KGHDR, CDR2 SFDVKD. After removal of 5 bases from V and 4 bases from J, the junction contained 2 bases not matched to a gene. The CDR3 here is CATSGGQGAETQYF. Written as DNA, the CDR3 is TGTGCCACCAGTGGCGGACAGGGGGCAGAGACCCAGTACTTC.

This chain connects TRBV3-1 (or the pseudogene TRBV3-2) to TRBJ2-1; D is unresolved. Trimming left V 1 base short and J 10 bases short, with 5 bases between. Per germline, CDR1 LGHDT and CDR2 YNNKEL (reference sequence). This CDR3 is built from 11 residues. The CDR3 coding sequence is TGTGCCAGCAGCCAAGGGGGAGAGCAGTTCTTC. Translating gives CASSQGGEQFF.

The gene calls are TRBV30 and TRBJ1-6; D gene uncertain. CDR1 and CDR2 from the germline V gene are GTSNPN and SVGIG (reference sequence). This CDR3 contains 12 residues. Deletions cut 5 bases from V and 11 bases from J, with 13 bases between. The CDR3 is CAWEVNGTPLHF. In DNA, the CDR3 is TGTGCCTGGGAGGTTAATGGGACACCCCTCCACTTT.